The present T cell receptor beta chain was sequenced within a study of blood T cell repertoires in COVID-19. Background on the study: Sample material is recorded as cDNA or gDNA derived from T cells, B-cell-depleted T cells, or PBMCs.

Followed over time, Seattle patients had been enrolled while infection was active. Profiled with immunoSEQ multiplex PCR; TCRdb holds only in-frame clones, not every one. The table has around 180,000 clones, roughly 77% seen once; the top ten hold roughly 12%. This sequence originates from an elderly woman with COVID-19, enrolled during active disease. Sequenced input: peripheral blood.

In DNA, the CDR3 is TGTGCCAGCAGTTGGACAGCGAACACCGGGGAGCTGTTTTTT. Encoded protein: CASSWTANTGELFF. The V call is TRBV27, the J call TRBJ2-2, with D possibly TRBD1 on 6 matching bases. The CDR3 runs 14 residues. Trimming stripped 4 bases from V and 0 bases from J, with 6 bases between. Germline CDR1 reads MNHEY; CDR2 reads SMNVEV (reference sequence).